This TCR beta chain was identified during a study of prognosis after radiotherapy for stage I lung cancer. Overall study: Patients received stereotactic body radiotherapy alone, with no concurrent therapy.

From genomic DNA, two-round multiplex PCR was used to amplify TCR beta CDR3. It was primers specific to each TRBV and TRBJ gene that first-round PCR used. With universal primers, the second PCR round was performed. TCRdb ran MiXCR on the multiplex PCR reads and lists one entry per CDR3 protein. The sample has roughly 25,000 distinct CDR3 sequences, approximately 44% seen once; the top ten hold more than 12%. CDR3 length equals 16 residues. Germline CDR1 reads MNHEY; CDR2 reads SVGEGT. V gave up 6 bases and J gave up 2 bases; unmatched junction bases: 8. The chain couples TRBV6-2 or TRBV6-3 to TRBJ2-7; TRBD1 agrees at 12 bases. This clonotype originated in a donor at least 50 years old with non-small cell lung cancer. The material was PBMCs, obtained before or after stereotactic body radiation therapy (not recorded which). CDR3 coding DNA: TGTGCCAGCAGACGGGACAGGGGGCGGCCTCCCTACGAGCAGTACTTC. This encodes CASRRDRGRPPYEQYF.